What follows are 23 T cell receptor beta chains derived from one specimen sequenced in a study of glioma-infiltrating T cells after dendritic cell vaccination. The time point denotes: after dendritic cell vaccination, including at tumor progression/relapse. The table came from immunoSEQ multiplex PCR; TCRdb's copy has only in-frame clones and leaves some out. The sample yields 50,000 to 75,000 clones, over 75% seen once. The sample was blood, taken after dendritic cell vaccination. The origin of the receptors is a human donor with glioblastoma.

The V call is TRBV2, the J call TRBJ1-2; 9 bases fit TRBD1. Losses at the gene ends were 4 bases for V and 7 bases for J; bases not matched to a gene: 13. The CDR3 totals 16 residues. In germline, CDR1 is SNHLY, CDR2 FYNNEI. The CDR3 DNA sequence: TGTGCCAGCAGTGTGGTCTTGGGGACAGGGTCTCGTGGCTACACCTTC. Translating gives CASSVVLGTGSRGYTF.

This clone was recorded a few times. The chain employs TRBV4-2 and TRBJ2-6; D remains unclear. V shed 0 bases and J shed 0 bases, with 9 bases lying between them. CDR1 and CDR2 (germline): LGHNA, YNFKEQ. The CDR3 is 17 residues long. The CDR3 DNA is TGTGCCAGCAGCCAAGAATTCGGTAGCTCTGGGGCCAACGTCCTGACTTTC. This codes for CASSQEFGSSGANVLTF.

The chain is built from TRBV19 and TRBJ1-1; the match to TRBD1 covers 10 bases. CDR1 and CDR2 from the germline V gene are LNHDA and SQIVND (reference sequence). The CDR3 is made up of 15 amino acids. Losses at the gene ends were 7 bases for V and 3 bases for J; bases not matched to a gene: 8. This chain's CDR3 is CASTPLGQGDTEAFF. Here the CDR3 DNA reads TGTGCCAGTACTCCCCTTGGACAGGGGGACACTGAAGCTTTCTTT.

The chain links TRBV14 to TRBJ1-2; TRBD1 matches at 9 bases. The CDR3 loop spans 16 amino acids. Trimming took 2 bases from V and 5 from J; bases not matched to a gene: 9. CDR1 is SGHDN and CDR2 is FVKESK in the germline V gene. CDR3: CASSQWRQGVEYGYTF. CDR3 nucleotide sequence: TGTGCCAGCAGCCAATGGAGACAGGGGGTTGAGTATGGCTACACCTTC.

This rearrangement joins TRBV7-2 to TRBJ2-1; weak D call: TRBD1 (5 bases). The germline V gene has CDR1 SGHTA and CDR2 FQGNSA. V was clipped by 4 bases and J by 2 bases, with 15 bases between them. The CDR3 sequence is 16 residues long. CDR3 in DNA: TGTGCCAGCAGCTCCGACAGTAGAGAGGCCTACAATGAGCAGTTCTTC. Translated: CASSSDSREAYNEQFF.

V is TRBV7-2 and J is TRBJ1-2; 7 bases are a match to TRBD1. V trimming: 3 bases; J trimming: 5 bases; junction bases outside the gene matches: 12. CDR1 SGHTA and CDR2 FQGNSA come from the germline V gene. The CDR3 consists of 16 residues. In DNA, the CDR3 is TGTGCCAGCAGCTTCTCGTACACAGGGGATTTGTATGGCTACACCTTC. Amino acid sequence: CASSFSYTGDLYGYTF.

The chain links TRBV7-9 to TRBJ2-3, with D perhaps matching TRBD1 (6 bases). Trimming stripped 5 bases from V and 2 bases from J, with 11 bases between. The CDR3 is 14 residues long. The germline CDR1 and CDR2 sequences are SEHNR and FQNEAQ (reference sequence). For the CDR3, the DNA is TGTGCCAGCAGCCCGACAGGCCCCACAGATACGCAGTATTTT. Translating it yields CASSPTGPTDTQYF.

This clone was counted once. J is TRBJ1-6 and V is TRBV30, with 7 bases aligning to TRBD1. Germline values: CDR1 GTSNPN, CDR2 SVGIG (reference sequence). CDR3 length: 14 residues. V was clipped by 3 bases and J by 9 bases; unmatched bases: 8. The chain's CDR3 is CAWRMKGAGSPLHF. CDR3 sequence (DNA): TGTGCCTGGAGGATGAAGGGGGCTGGTTCACCCCTCCACTTT.

CDR3 coding DNA: TGTGCCAGCAGCTCACGGGGGGACAGGGGAGAGGGTGAGCAGTTCTTC. It specifies CASSSRGDRGEGEQFF. The rearrangement uses TRBV7-4 and TRBJ2-1; TRBD1 matches 10 bases. Trimming took 4 bases from V and 9 from J; bases not matched to a gene: 12. Germline values: CDR1 SGHVT, CDR2 SQSDAQ. The CDR3 runs to 16 residues.

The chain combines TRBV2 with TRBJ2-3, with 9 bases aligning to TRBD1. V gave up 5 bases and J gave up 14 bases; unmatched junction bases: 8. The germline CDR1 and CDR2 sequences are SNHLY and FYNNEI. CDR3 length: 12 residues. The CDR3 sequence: CASSTSGTGRYF. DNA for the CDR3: TGTGCCAGCAGTACCTCCGGGACAGGGAGGTATTTT.

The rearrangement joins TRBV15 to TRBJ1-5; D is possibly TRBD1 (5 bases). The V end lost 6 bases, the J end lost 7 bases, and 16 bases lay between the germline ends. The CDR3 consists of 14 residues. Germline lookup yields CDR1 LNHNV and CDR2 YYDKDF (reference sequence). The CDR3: CATRVPGLGQPQHF. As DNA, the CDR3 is TGTGCCACCAGGGTCCCGGGACTGGGGCAGCCCCAGCATTTT.

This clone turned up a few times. In DNA, the CDR3 is TGTGCCAGCAGTCCCCTGGGAGGGACCACTGAAGCTTTCTTT. Amino acid sequence: CASSPLGGTTEAFF. The V call is TRBV5-6, the J call TRBJ1-1, with a possible D match to TRBD1 (5 bases). V was shortened by 5 bases and J by 4 bases, with 15 bases between the two germline ends. CDR3 size: 14 residues. CDR1 is SGHDT and CDR2 is YYEEEE in the germline V gene.

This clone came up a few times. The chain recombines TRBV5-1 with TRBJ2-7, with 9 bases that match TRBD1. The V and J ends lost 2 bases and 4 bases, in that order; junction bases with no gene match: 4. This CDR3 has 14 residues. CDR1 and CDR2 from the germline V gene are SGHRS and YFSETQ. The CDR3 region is CASSLQGASYEQYF. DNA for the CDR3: TGCGCCAGCAGCTTACAGGGGGCAAGTTACGAGCAGTACTTC.

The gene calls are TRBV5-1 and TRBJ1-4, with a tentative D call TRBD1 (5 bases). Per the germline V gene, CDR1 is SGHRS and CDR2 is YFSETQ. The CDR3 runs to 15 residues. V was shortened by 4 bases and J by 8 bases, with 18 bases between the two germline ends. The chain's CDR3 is CASSPFLEGREKLFF. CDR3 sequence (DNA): TGCGCCAGCAGCCCCTTTTTGGAGGGGAGGGAAAAACTGTTTTTT.

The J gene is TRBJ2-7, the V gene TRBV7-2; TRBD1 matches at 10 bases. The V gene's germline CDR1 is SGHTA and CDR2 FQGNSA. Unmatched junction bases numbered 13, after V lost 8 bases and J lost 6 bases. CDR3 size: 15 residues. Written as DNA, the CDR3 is TGTGCCAGCCTACAGAGACCGGGACAGGGGTTCGAGCAGTACTTC. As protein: CASLQRPGQGFEQYF.

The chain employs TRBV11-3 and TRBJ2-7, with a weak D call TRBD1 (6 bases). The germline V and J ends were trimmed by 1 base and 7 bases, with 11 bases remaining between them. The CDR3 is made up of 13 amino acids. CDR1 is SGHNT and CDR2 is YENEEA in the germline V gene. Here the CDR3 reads CASSLGDMGEQYF. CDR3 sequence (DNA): TGTGCCAGCAGCTTAGGGGACATGGGAGAGCAGTACTTC.

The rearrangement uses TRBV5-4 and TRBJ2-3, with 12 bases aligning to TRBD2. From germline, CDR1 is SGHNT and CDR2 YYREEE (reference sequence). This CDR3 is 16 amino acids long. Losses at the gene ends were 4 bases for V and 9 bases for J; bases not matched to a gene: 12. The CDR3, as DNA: TGTGCCAGCAGCCTTCGGACTAGCGGGGCGGGGGCAACGCAGTATTTT. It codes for CASSLRTSGAGATQYF.

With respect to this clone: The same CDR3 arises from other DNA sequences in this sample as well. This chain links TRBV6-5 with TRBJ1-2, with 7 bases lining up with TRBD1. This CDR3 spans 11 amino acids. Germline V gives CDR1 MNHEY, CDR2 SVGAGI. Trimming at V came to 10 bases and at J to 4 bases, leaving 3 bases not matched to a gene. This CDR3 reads CATQGGYGYTF. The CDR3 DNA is TGTGCCACCCAGGGGGGCTATGGCTACACCTTC.

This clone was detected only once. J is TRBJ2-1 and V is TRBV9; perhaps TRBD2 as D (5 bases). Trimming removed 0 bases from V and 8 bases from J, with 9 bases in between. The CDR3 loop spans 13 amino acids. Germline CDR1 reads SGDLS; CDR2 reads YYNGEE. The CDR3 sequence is CASSVGGSDEQFF. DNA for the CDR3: TGTGCCAGCAGCGTAGGAGGGTCCGATGAGCAGTTCTTC.

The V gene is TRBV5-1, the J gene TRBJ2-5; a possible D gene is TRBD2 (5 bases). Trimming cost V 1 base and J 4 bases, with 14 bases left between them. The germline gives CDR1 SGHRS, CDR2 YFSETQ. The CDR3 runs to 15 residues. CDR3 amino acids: CASSLNERRGETQYF. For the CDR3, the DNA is TGCGCCAGCAGCTTGAATGAGCGGCGTGGAGAGACCCAGTACTTC.

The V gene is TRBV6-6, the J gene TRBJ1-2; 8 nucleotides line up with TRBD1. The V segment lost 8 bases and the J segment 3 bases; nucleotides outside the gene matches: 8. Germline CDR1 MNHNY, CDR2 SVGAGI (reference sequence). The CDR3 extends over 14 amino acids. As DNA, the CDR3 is TGTGCCAGCGGCCGACAGGGGATCGACTATGGCTACACCTTC. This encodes CASGRQGIDYGYTF.

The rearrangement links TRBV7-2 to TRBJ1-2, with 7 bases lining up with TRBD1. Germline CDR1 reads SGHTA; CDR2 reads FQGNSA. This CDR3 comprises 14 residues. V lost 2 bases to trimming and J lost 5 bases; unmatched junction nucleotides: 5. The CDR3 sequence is CASSLMRQGYGYTF. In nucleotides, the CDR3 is TGTGCCAGCAGCTTAATGAGACAGGGTTATGGCTACACCTTC. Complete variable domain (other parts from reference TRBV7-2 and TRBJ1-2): GAGVSQSPSNKVTEKGKDVELRCDPISGHTALYWYRQSLGQGLEFLIYFQGNSAPDKSGLPSDRFSAERTGGSVSTLTIQRTQQEDSAVYLCASSLMRQGYGYTFGSGTRLTVV.

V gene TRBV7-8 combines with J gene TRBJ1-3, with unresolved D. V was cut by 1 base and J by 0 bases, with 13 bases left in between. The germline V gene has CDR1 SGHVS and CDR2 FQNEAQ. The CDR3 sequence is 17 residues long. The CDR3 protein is CASSLGGFGNSGNTIYF. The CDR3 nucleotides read TGTGCCAGCAGCTTAGGAGGGTTCGGGAACTCTGGAAACACCATATATTTT.